This is a list of T cell receptor beta chains from one sample in a study of cytomegalovirus exposure and HLA in healthy donors. Here immunoSEQ multiplex PCR was the method, and the copy in TCRdb shows in-frame clones only, minus some. In the table there are about 180,000 clones, about 79% of which are singletons. Sequencing was performed on PBMCs. The source is a girl aged 2 to 9 in good health and CMV-seropositive. CDR3s include the opening cysteine and the closing phenylalanine or tryptophan. A D gene is named only where the DNA matches it firmly. Clone size is given for some rows only: seen once, a few or many times, or a class if the clone is expanded.

abundance,j_gene,v_gene,d_gene,CDR3nt,CDR3aa
.,TRBJ2-1,TRBV6-1,.,TGTGCCAGCAGTGACGACTGGGCGGGCTACAATGAGCAGTTCTTC,CASSDDWAGYNEQFF
.,TRBJ1-5,TRBV11-2,.,TGTGCCAGCAGCTTAGAGGGGCTTTATGGTCAGCCCCAGCATTTT,CASSLEGLYGQPQHF
.,TRBJ1-5,TRBV6-1,.,TGTGCCAGCAGTGATTTTCGGTATAGCAATCAGCCCCAGCATTTT,CASSDFRYSNQPQHF
.,TRBJ1-2,TRBV25-1,TRBD1,TGTGCCAGCAGTGAAAGGAATAATCCAGGGGGCGCGGGTGGCTACACCTTC,CASSERNNPGGAGGYTF
.,TRBJ1-2,TRBV5-1,.,TGCGCCAGCAGCTTGGCCGGGGAGGTTAGGTATGGCTACACCTTC,CASSLAGEVRYGYTF
.,TRBJ1-3,TRBV6-5,.,TGTGCCAGCAGGGGAGCGTGGTCTGGAAACACCATATATTTT,CASRGAWSGNTIYF
once,TRBJ1-4,TRBV19,.,TGTGCCAGTGAGGCGACAGTTAATGAAAAACTGTTTTTT,CASEATVNEKLFF
.,TRBJ2-7,TRBV28,TRBD1,TGTGCCAGCAGTTTTCCGGACAGGGGGATTACGGACGAGCAGTACTTC,CASSFPDRGITDEQYF
.,TRBJ2-7,TRBV6-1,.,TGTGCCAGCCTCCGGACACCCCTACTCAGCGAGCAGTACTTC,CASLRTPLLSEQYF
.,TRBJ2-4,TRBV6-5,.,TGTGCCAGCAAAGGGAGGTCCAAAAACATTCAGTACTTC,CASKGRSKNIQYF
.,TRBJ2-3,TRBV4-2,TRBD2,TGTGCCAGCATGACGGACGGGGGGGCAGATACGCAGTATTTT,CASMTDGGADTQYF
.,TRBJ2-7,TRBV9,TRBD1,TGTGCCAGCAGCGTCGGTCCTCCAGGGGGCTACGAGCAGTACTTC,CASSVGPPGGYEQYF
few,TRBJ1-1,TRBV6-5,.,TGTGCCAGCAGTTACTCGGAGGGTAACACTGAAGCTTTCTTT,CASSYSEGNTEAFF
.,TRBJ2-2,TRBV9,.,TGTGCCAGCAGCGTAGCGGCAGGGGTGAACACCGGGGAGCTGTTTTTT,CASSVAAGVNTGELFF
.,TRBJ1-1,TRBV27,.,TGTGCCAGCGCCCTCGGGGTAGGAACTGAAGCTTTCTTT,CASALGVGTEAFF
.,TRBJ2-7,TRBV5-1,.,TGCGCCAGCAGCTTGGCTGGACAGAACTACGAGCAGTACTTC,CASSLAGQNYEQYF
.,TRBJ2-5,TRBV11-3,TRBD2,TGTGCCAGCAGCTTAGGCGGGAGGGCCCCAAGGGAGACCCAGTACTTC,CASSLGGRAPRETQYF
.,TRBJ1-5,TRBV27,.,TGTGCCAGCTGGAGCGGGGGGAGCAATCAGCCCCAGCATTTT,CASWSGGSNQPQHF